This entry features one T cell receptor (beta chain) sequence. The target antigen is unknown. Germline values: CDR1 MGHRA, CDR2 YSYEKL. V gave up 4 bases and J gave up 1 base; unmatched junction bases: 6. The CDR3 is 16 amino acids. The record originates from a study of cytomegalovirus exposure and HLA in healthy donors. General study results and limits: Follow-up analysis later connected one missense variant in DCLRE1C with trimming of TCR beta V- and J-genes. Later on, an analysis showed TCR association rates differing by HLA locus, with DRB1 the most and HLA-C the fewest. Later analysis revealed greater clonal expansion in HLA-associated TCR beta chains than in equally common others.

The primer mix had 60 Vbeta and 13 Jbeta primers. Clones were sequenced by immunoSEQ multiplex PCR, and TCRdb holds only the in-frame ones, with some missing. There are about 210,000 clones in the sample, with around 0.95% held by the top ten. Sequenced: PBMCs. The chain joins TRBV4-1 to TRBJ2-1, with 8 bases matching TRBD2. This receptor was identified in a woman between 25 and 40 years old in good health and CMV-seropositive. This chain's CDR3 is CASSPRGGGSYNEQFF. DNA for the CDR3: TGCGCCAGCAGCCCCCGGGGCGGGGGGTCCTACAATGAGCAGTTCTTC.